The text below deals with one T cell receptor (beta chain). What it binds is unknown. The PCR contained 60 Vbeta and 13 Jbeta primers. Profiled with immunoSEQ multiplex PCR; TCRdb holds only in-frame clones, not every one. The table counts about 52,000 clones; 12% lies in the top ten. This specimen belongs to a study of cytomegalovirus exposure and HLA in healthy donors. The V end lost 4 bases, the J end lost 5 bases, and 11 bases lay between the germline ends. The CDR3 sequence is 12 residues long. Germline V gene sequence: CDR1 SQVTM, CDR2 ANQGSEA. Study-wide results and caveats: The study flagged about 150 TCR beta chains as cytomegalovirus-associated.

Sequenced sample: PBMCs. This chain uses TRBV29-1 with TRBJ2-5; possibly TRBD1 for D (5 bases). The sequence was collected from a woman in her sixties in good health and CMV-seropositive. In DNA form, the CDR3 reads TGCAGCGTTGGACCCGGACACGAGACCCAGTACTTC. Amino acid sequence: CSVGPGHETQYF. Full variable domain (remainder filled in from reference TRBV29-1 and TRBJ2-5): SAVISQKPSRDICQRGTSLTIQCQVDSQVTMMFWYRQQPGQSLTLIATANQGSEATYESGFVIDKFPISRPNLTFSTLTVSNMSPEDSSIYLCSVGPGHETQYFGPGTRLLVL.